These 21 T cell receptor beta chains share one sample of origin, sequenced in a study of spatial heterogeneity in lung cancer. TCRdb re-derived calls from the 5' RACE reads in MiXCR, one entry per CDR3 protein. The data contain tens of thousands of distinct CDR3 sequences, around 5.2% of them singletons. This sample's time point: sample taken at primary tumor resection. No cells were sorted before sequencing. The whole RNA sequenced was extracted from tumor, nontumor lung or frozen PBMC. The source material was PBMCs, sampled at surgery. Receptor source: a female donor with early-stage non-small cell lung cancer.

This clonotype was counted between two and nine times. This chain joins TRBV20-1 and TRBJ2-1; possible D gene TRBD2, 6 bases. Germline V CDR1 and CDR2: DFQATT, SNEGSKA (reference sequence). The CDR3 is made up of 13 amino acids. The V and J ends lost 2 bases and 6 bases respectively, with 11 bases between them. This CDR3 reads CSARTSWSNEQFF. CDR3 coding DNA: TGCAGTGCTAGAACTAGCTGGTCCAATGAGCAGTTCTTC.

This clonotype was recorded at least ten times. The CDR3 protein is CASRPGQNSPLHF. The CDR3 region has the DNA TGTGCCAGCAGGCCCGGGCAGAATTCACCCCTCCACTTT. This chain uses TRBV12-3 or TRBV12-4 with TRBJ1-6; D uncertain. This CDR3 contains 13 residues. Trimming shortened V by 6 bases and J by 7 bases, and 10 bases separated the two germline ends.

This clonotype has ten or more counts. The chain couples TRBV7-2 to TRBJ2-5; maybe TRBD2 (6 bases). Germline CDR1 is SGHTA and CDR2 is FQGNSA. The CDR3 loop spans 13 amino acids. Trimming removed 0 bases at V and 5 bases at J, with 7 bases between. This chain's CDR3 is CASSLALAETQYF. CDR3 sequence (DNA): TGTGCCAGCAGCTTAGCGCTAGCGGAGACCCAGTACTTC.

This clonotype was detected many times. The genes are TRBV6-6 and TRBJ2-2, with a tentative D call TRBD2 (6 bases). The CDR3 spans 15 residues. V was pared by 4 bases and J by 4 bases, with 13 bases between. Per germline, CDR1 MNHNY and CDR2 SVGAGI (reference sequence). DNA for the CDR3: TGTGCCAGCAGTTTCCTTAGCGGAGTCACCGGGGAGCTGTTTTTT. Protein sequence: CASSFLSGVTGELFF.

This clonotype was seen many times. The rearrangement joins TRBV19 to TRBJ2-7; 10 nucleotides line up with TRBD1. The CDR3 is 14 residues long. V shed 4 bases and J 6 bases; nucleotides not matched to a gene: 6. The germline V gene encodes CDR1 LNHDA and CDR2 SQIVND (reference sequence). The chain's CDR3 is CASSRIGTGAEQYF. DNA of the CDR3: TGTGCCAGTAGTAGGATCGGGACAGGGGCCGAGCAGTACTTC.

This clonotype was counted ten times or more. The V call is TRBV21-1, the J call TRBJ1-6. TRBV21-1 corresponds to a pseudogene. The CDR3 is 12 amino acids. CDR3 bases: TGTGCCAGCAGCAAACCCGCCCGGACCCTCCACTTT. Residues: CASSKPARTLHF.

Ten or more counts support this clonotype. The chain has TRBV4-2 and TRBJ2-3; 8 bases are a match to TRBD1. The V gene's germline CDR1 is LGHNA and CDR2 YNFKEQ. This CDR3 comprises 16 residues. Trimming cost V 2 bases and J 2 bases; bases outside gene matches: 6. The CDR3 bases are TGTGCCAGCAGCCAATTCGGACAGGGTCCCACAGATACGCAGTATTTT. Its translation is CASSQFGQGPTDTQYF.

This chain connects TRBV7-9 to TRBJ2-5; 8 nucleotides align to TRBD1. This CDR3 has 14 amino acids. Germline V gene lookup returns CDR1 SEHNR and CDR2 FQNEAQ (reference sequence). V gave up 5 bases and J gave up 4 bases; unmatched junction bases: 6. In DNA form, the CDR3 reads TGTGCCAGCAGCCCGGACAGGGCTGTAGAGACCCAGTACTTC. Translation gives CASSPDRAVETQYF.

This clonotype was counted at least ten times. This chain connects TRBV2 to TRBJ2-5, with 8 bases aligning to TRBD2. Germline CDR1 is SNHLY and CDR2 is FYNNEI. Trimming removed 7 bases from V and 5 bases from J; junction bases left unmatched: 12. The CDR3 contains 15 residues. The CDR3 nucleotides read TGTGCCAGCAAGGAGGAGAAGCGGGAGTCCGAGACCCAGTACTTC. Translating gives CASKEEKRESETQYF.

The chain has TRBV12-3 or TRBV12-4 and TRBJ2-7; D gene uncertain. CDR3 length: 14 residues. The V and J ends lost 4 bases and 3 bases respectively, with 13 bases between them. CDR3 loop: CASSSMAGIYEQYF. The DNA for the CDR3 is TGTGCCAGCAGTTCCATGGCAGGAATCTACGAGCAGTACTTC.

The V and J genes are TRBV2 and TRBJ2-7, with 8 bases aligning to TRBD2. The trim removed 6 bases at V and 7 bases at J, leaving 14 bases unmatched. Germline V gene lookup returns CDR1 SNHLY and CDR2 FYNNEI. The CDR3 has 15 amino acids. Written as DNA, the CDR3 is TGTGCCAGCAGCGGGAGGGGTAGGACTCCGTTTGAGCAGTACTTC. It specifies CASSGRGRTPFEQYF.

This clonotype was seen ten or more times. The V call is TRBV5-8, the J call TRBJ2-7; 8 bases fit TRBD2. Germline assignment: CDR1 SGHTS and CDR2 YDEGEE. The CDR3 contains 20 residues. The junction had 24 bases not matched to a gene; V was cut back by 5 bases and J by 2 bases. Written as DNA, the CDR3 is TGTGCCAGCAGGGGGACTAGATTTCCCCTAAGCCCCTCATATACCTACGAGCAGTACTTC. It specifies CASRGTRFPLSPSYTYEQYF.

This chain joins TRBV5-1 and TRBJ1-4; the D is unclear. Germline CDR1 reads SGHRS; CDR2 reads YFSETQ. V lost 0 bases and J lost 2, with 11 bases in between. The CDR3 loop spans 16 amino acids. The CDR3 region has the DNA TGCGCCAGCAGCTTGGTGCGGGGAGGGACTAATGAAAAACTGTTTTTT. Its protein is CASSLVRGGTNEKLFF.

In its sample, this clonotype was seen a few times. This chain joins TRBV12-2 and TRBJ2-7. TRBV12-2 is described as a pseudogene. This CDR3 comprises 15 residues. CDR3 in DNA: TGTGCAAGTCGCTCGGAGTGGGGAACTCACTACGAGCAGTACTTC. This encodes CASRSEWGTHYEQYF.

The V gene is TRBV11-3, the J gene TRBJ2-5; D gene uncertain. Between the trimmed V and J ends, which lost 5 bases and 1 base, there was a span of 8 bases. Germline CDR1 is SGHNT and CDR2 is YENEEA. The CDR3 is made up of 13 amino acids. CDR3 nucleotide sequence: TGTGCCAGCAGCCGTACCCTCCAAGAGACCCAGTACTTC. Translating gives CASSRTLQETQYF.

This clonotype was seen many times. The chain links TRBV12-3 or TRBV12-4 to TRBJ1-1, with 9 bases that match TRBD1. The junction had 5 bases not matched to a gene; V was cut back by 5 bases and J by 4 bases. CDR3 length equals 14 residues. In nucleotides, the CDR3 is TGTGCCAGCAGTCTGACAGGGGGGGGCACTGAAGCTTTCTTT. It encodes CASSLTGGGTEAFF.

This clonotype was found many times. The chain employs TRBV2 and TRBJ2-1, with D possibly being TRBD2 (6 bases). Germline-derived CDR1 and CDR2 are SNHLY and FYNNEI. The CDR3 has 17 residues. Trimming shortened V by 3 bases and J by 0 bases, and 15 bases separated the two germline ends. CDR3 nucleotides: TGTGCCAGCAGTGAGGTAGGGCTAGCGACCTCCTACAATGAGCAGTTCTTC. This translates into CASSEVGLATSYNEQFF.

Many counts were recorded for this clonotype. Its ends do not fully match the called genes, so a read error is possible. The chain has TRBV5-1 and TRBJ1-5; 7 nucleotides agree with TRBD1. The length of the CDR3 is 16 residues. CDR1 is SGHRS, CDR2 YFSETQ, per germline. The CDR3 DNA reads TGCGCCAGCAGTTTGGGACAGCCTGGGGGCGGTCAGCCCCAGCATTTT. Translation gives CASSLGQPGGGQPQHF.

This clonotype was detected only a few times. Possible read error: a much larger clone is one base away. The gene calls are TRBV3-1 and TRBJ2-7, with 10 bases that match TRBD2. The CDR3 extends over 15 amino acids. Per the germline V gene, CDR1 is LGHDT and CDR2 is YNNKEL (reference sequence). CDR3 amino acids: CVSSQDETSGREQYF. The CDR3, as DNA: TGTGTCAGCAGCCAAGACGAGACTAGCGGGCGCGAGCAGTACTTC.

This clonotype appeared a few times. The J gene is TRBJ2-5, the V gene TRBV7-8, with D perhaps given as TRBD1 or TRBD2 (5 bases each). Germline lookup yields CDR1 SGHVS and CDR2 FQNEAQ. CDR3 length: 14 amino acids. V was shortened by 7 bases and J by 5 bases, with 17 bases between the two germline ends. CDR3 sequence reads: CASTNPVRDETQYF. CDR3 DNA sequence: TGTGCCAGCACCAACCCCGTACGGGACGAGACCCAGTACTTC.

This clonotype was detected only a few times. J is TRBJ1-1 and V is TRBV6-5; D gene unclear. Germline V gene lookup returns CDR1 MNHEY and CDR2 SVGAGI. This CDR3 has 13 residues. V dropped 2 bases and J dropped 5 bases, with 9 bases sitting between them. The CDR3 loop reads CASSYRLGTEAFF. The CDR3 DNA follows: TGTGCCAGCAGTTACAGGCTCGGGACTGAAGCTTTCTTT.